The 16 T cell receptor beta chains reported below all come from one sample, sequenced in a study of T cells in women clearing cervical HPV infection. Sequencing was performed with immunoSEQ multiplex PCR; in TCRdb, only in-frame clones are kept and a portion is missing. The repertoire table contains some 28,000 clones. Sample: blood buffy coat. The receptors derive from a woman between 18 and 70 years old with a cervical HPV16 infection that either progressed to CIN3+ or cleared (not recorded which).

The CDR3: CASSLWDRAGEQYF. The covered CDR3 bases are TGTGCCAGCAGCTTATGGGACAGGGCGGGCGAG. The chain couples TRBV7-3 to TRBJ2-7; 9 bases are a match to TRBD1. Read coverage stops 3 residues before the CDR3 terminus; the germline J gene supplies the remainder. Germline-derived CDR1 and CDR2 are SGHTA and FQGTGA. This CDR3 comprises 14 residues. Trimming removed 2 bases from V and 6 bases from J; junction bases left unmatched: 5.

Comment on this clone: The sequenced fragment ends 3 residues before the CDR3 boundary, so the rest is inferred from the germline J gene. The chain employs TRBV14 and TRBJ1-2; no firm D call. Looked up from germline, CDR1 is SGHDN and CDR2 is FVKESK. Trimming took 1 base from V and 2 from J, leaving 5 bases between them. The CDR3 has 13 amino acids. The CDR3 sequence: CASSQGLNYGYTF. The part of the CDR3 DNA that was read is TGTGCCAGCAGCCAAGGCCTAAACTATGGC.

The CDR3 bases that were read are TGTGCCAGCAGTCCCGGGGGGCTTGGCTATGGC. It specifies CASSPGGLGYG. The entire CDR3 protein is CASSPGGLGYGYTF. The V gene is TRBV28, the J gene TRBJ1-2, with D tentatively TRBD1 (6 bases). The read stops 3 residues short of the end of the CDR3; the missing end is completed from the germline J gene. CDR1 and CDR2 from the germline V gene are MDHEN and SYDVKM. This CDR3 has 14 residues. With 5 bases removed from V and 4 bases from J, the gap between germline ends came to 14 bases.

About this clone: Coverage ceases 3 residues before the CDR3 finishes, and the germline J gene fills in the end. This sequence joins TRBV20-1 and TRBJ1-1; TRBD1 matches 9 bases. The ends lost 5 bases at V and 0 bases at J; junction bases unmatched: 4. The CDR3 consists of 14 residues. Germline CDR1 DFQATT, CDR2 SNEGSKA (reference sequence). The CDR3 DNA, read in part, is TGCAGTGCTGGAGGGACAGGGATGAACACTGAA. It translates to CSAGGTGMNTE. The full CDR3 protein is CSAGGTGMNTEAFF.

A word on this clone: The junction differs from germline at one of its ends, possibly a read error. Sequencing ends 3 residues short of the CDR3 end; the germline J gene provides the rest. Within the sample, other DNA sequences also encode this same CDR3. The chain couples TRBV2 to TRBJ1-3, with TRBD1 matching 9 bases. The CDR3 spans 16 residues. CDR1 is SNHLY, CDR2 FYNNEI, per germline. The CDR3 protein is CASTLDRGAAGNTIYF. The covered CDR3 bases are TGTGCCAGCACTCTGGACAGGGGTGCAGCGGGAAACACG.

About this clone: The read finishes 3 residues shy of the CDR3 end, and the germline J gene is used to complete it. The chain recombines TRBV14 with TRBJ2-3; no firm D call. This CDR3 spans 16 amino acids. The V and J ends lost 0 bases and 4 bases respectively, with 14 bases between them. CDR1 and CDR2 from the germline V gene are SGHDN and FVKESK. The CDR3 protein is CASSQDTYALADTQYF. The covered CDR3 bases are TGTGCCAGCAGCCAAGATACTTACGCCCTGGCAGATACG.

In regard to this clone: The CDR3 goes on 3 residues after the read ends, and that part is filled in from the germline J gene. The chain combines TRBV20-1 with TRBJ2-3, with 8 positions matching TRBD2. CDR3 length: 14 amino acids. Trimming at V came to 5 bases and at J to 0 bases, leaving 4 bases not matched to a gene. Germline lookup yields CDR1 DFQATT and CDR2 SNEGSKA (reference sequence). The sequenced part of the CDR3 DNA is TGCAGTGCTGGTAGCGGGGCCAGCACAGATACG. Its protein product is CSAGSGASTDT. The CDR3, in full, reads CSAGSGASTDTQYF.

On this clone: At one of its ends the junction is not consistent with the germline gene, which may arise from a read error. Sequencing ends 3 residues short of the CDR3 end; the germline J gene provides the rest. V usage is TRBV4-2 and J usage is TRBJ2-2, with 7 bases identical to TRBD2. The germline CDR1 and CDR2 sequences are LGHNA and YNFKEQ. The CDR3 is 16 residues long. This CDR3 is CASSHGASGNTGELFF. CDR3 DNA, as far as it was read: TGCGCCAGCAGCCACGGGGCTAGCGGTAACACCGGGGAG.

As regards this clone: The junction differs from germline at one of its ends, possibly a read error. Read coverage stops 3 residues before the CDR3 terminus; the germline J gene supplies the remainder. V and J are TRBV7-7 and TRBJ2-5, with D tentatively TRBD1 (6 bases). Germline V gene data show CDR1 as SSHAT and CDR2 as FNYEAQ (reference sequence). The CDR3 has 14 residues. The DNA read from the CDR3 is TGTGCTAGCACCCAGGGGCTAGCAAGTGAGACC. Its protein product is CASTQGLASET. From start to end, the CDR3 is CASTQGLASETQYF.

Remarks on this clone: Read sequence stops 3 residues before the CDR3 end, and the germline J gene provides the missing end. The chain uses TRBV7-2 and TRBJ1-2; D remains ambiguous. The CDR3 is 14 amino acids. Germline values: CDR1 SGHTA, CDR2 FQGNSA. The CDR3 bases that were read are TGTGCCAGCAGCCCTAACGGGGTTCTCTACGAC. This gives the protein CASSPNGVLYD. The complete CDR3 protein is CASSPNGVLYDYTF.

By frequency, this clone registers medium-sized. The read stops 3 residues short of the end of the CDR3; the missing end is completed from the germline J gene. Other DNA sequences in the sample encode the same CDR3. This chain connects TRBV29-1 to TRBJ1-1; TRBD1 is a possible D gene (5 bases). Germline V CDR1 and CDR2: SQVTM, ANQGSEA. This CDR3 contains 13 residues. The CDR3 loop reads CSVEGGTFYEAFF. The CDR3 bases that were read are TGCAGCGTTGAGGGGGGGACCTTCTACGAG.

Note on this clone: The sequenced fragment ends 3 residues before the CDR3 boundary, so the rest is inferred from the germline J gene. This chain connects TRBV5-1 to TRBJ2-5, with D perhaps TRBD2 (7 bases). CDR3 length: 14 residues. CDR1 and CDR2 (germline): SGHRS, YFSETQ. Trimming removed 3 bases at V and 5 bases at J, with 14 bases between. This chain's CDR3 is CASSYAGAGETQYF. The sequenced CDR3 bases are TGCGCCAGCAGCTATGCGGGGGCAGGGGAGACC. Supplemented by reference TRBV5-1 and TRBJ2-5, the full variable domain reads KAGVTQTPRYLIKTRGQQVTLSCSPISGHRSVSWYQQTPGQGLQFLFEYFSETQRNKGNFPGRFSGRQFSNSRSEMNVSTLELGDSALYLCASSYAGAGETQYFGPGTRLLVL.

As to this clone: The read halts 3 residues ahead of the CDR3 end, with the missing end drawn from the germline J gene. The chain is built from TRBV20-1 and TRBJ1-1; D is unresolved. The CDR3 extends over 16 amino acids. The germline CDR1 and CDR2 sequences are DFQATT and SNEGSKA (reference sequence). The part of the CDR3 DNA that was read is TGCAGTGCTACTACTGGTCTAGCGGAGAGCCAAGAGACA. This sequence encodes CSATTGLAESQET. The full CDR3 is CSATTGLAESQETAFF.

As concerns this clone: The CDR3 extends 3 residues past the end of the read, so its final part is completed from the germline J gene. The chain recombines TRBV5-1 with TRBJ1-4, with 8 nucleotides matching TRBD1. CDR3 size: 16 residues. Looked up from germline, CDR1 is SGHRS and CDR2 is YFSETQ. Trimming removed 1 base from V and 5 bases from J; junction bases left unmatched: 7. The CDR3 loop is CASSLQTGVANEKLFF. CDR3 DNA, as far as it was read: TGCGCCAGCAGCTTGCAGACAGGGGTGGCAAATGAAAAA. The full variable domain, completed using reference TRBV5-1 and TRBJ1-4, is KAGVTQTPRYLIKTRGQQVTLSCSPISGHRSVSWYQQTPGQGLQFLFEYFSETQRNKGNFPGRFSGRQFSNSRSEMNVSTLELGDSALYLCASSLQTGVANEKLFFGSGTQLSVL.

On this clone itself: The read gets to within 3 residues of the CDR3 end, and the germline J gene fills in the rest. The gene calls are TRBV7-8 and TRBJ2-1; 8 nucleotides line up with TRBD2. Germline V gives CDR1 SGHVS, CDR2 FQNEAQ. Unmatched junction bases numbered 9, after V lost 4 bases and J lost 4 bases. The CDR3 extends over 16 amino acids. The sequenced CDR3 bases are TGTGCCAGCAGCTCGTACGGGACTAGTGGGTACAATGAG. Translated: CASSSYGTSGYNE. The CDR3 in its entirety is CASSSYGTSGYNEQFF.

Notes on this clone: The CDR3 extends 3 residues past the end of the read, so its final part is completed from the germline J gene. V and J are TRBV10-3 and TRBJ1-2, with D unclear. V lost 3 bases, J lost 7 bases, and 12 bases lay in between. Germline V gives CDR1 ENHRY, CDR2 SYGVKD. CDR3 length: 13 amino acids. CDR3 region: CAISEGRAAGYTF. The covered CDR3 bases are TGTGCCATCAGTGAAGGGCGGGCCGCTGGC.